This T cell receptor (beta chain) was observed in a study of siplizumab effects on memory and regulatory T cells. Overall study findings and caveats: A minor share of alloreactive clones matched unstimulated subsets. Confirmatory evidence of suppressive function in proliferating siplizumab-culture Tregs was not obtained. Roughly 75-97% of proliferating CD4+ or CD8+ clones lacked a naive or memory phenotype that could be assigned. Memory T cells appeared less diverse than naive cells, which seemed to contribute substantially to alloresponse.

Notes on this clone: Its specificity is not known.

Repertoires were generated with immunoSEQ multiplex PCR, while TCRdb's copy carries only in-frame clones and drops some. The table lists about 100,000 clones, 90% to 95% of them singletons, with around 0.68% in the top ten. This TCR came from a human donor in good health. The sequenced material came from Tregs sorted from blood.

The CDR3 DNA is TGTGCCAGCAGTTTAACGGGAGTGATCCACGAGCAGTACTTC. Translation: CASSLTGVIHEQYF. The gene calls are TRBV27 and TRBJ2-7; D may be TRBD2 (6 bases). Germline V gives CDR1 MNHEY, CDR2 SMNVEV (reference sequence). Trimming left V 2 bases short and J 5 bases short, with 13 bases between. The CDR3 length is 14 residues.